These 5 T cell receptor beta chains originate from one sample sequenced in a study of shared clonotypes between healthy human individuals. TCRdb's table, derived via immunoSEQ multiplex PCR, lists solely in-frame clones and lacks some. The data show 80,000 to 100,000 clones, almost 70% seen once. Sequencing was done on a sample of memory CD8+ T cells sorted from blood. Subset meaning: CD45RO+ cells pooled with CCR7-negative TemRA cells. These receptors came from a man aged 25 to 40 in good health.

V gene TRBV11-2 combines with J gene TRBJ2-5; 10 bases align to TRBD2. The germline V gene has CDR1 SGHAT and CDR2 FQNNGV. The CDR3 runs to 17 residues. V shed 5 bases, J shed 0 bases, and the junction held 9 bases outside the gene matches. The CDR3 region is CASSPPPGTSDQETQYF. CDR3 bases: TGTGCCAGCAGCCCTCCACCCGGGACTAGCGACCAAGAGACCCAGTACTTC.

CDR3 loop: CASRGSFNEQFF. CDR3 nucleotide sequence: TGTGCCAGCAGAGGGAGTTTCAATGAGCAGTTCTTC. The chain has TRBV28 and TRBJ2-1, with D possibly matching TRBD2 (5 bases). Trimming left V 6 bases short and J 6 bases short, with 9 bases between. The CDR3 is 12 amino acids. Per germline, CDR1 MDHEN and CDR2 SYDVKM.

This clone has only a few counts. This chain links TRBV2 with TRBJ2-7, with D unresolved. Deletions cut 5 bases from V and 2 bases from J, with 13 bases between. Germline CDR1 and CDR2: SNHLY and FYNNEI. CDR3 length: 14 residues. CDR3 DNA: TGTGCCAGCAGTTGGGTGGCAGATGCCTACGAGCAGTACTTC. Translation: CASSWVADAYEQYF.

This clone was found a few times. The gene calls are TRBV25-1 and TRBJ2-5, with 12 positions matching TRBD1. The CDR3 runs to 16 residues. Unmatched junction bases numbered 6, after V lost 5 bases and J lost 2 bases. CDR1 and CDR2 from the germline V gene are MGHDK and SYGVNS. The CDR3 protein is CASSIPGQGAQETQYF. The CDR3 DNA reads TGTGCCAGCAGTATTCCGGGACAGGGGGCTCAAGAGACCCAGTACTTC.

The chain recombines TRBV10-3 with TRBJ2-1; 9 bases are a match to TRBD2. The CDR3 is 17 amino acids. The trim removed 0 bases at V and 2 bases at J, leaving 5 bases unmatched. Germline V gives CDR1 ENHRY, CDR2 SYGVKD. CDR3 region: CAISESMASGTYNEQFF. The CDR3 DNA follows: TGTGCCATCAGTGAGTCGATGGCTAGCGGGACCTACAATGAGCAGTTCTTC.